This T cell receptor (beta chain) was profiled in a study of beta chain features in type 1 diabetes. Expressed TCRB transcripts were sequenced after all isolated RNA was converted to cDNA. It was found that naive, central memory and regulatory T cell samples averaged roughly 3.6 million reads. Generated by immunoSEQ multiplex PCR, the TCRdb table keeps only in-frame clones and is missing some. The sample has some 170,000 clones; 50% to 70% are singletons. Concerning this clone itself: No antigen is known for it.

Study-level findings and limits: The naive, central memory and Treg TCRB repertoires looked more alike in patients than they did in healthy donors. Type 1 diabetes patients had moderately but significantly shorter TCRB CDR3s in all four CD4+ subsets. Unsettled here was the matter of whether HLA type influences TCRB rearrangement.

Trimming took 3 bases from V and 6 from J, leaving 7 bases between them. This CDR3 region has 12 residues. Per germline, CDR1 LGHNA and CDR2 YSLEER. This clonotype was obtained from a man aged 30 to 45 with type 1 diabetes. Sequences were obtained from naive CD4+ T cells from blood. V usage is TRBV4-3 and J usage is TRBJ2-3, with D unresolved. The CDR3 DNA reads TGCGCCAGCAGCCAGGCCATTGATACGCAGTATTTT. It yields the protein CASSQAIDTQYF.